The 20 T cell receptor beta chains given below trace back to one sample, sequenced in a study of technical replicates of blood from a few donors. The protocol was immunoSEQ multiplex PCR, while the TCRdb copy is restricted to in-frame clones and leaves out a portion. The table shows tens of thousands of clones, with approximately 94% occurring only once. Sequencing was performed on PBMCs. The receptor set was obtained from a human donor in good health. Some clones in this sample may be carry-over from other donors' samples.

The chain employs TRBV27 and TRBJ2-2; 11 nucleotides align to TRBD2. Unmatched junction bases numbered 7, after V lost 0 bases and J lost 4 bases. This CDR3 spans 18 amino acids. The germline gives CDR1 MNHEY, CDR2 SMNVEV (reference sequence). The CDR3 DNA reads TGTGCCAGCAGTTTATCTAGCGGGAGGGCCCCGAGCACCGGGGAGCTGTTTTTT. This gives the protein CASSLSSGRAPSTGELFF.

Here the CDR3 DNA reads TGTGCTAGTGGTTCCGTCCCCCCACAGAACTCCTATGGCTACACCTTC. It translates to CASGSVPPQNSYGYTF. The rearrangement uses TRBV12-5 and TRBJ1-2; D is uncertain. In germline, CDR1 is LGHNT, CDR2 FRNRAP. Trimming took 4 bases from V and 4 from J, leaving 19 bases between them. The CDR3 is 16 residues long.

The V gene is TRBV6-1, the J gene TRBJ2-5, with 9 bases matching TRBD1. Germline values: CDR1 MNHNS, CDR2 SASEGT. The ends lost 6 bases at V and 3 bases at J; junction bases unmatched: 8. This CDR3 has 15 amino acids. Here the CDR3 reads CASRGDRVGEETQYF. CDR3 nucleotides: TGTGCCAGCAGGGGGGACAGGGTGGGAGAAGAGACCCAGTACTTC.

The rearrangement joins TRBV1 to TRBJ2-3; the table's D call, TRBD1, has no DNA check behind it. TRBV1 is deemed a pseudogene. The CDR3 extends over 16 amino acids. CDR3 nucleotides: TGCACCAGCAGACGAGTAACAGGGGAAAACACAGATACGCAGTATTTT. This gives the protein CTSRRVTGENTDTQYF.

The chain links TRBV6-1 to TRBJ2-2; perhaps TRBD2 as D (6 bases). This CDR3 has 16 amino acids. The V end was cut by 2 bases, the J end by 4 bases, with 14 bases between. Germline loops: CDR1 MNHNS, CDR2 SASEGT. The CDR3 sequence is CASSEQVTSGTGELFF. The CDR3 DNA follows: TGTGCCAGCAGTGAACAGGTGACTAGTGGCACCGGGGAGCTGTTTTTT.

The V and J genes are TRBV27 and TRBJ2-7; D uncertain. Germline CDR1 is MNHEY and CDR2 is SMNVEV (reference sequence). Trimming removed 5 bases from V and 2 bases from J, with 7 bases in between. The CDR3 length is 12 residues. The CDR3 sequence is CASSASAYEQYF. The CDR3 DNA reads TGTGCCAGCAGTGCCTCGGCCTACGAGCAGTACTTC.

The gene calls are TRBV4-3 and TRBJ2-3; no reliable D call. CDR3 length equals 14 residues. V gave up 4 bases and J gave up 5 bases, with 13 bases separating them. CDR1 and CDR2 from the germline V gene are LGHNA and YSLEER. CDR3 loop: CASSPNIREDTQYF. CDR3 DNA: TGCGCCAGCAGCCCGAATATCCGCGAAGATACGCAGTATTTT.

The rearrangement joins TRBV5-1 to TRBJ1-5; D perhaps matches TRBD1 (6 bases). The CDR3 is 14 amino acids. CDR1 is SGHRS and CDR2 is YFSETQ in the germline V gene. With 0 bases removed from V and 5 bases from J, the gap between germline ends came to 9 bases. The CDR3 DNA sequence: TGCGCCAGCAGCTTGGAACCAGGGGATCAGCCCCAGCATTTT. Translated: CASSLEPGDQPQHF.

This rearrangement joins TRBV21-1 to TRBJ1-2. TRBV21-1 is listed as a pseudogene. The CDR3 consists of 11 residues. CDR3 sequence reads: CASSKPGGYTF. The DNA of the CDR3 is TGTGCCAGCAGCAAACCCGGTGGCTACACCTTC.

The DNA for the CDR3 is TGTGCCAGCAGCTCCACGGGACTAGCGGTCGATGAGCAGTTCTTC. This sequence encodes CASSSTGLAVDEQFF. The chain combines TRBV5-6 with TRBJ2-1, with 11 bases fitting TRBD2. The germline CDR1 and CDR2 sequences are SGHDT and YYEEEE. This CDR3 has 15 amino acids. Trimming removed 3 bases from V and 8 bases from J; junction bases left unmatched: 7. Complete variable domain (other parts from reference TRBV5-6 and TRBJ2-1): DAGVTQSPTHLIKTRGQQVTLRCSPKSGHDTVSWYQQALGQGPQFIFQYYEEEERQRGNFPDRFSGHQFPNYSSELNVNALLLGDSALYLCASSSTGLAVDEQFFGPGTRLTVL.

The count of this clone is one. V and J are TRBV12-5 and TRBJ1-2, with D maybe TRBD1 (6 bases). This CDR3 has 13 residues. The germline gives CDR1 LGHNT, CDR2 FRNRAP. V dropped 7 bases and J dropped 5 bases, with 14 bases sitting between them. CDR3 protein: CASVRGSGYGYTF. In DNA, the CDR3 is TGTGCTAGTGTTAGGGGGTCCGGTTATGGCTACACCTTC. Based on the CDR3 plus reference TRBV12-5 and TRBJ1-2, the full variable domain is DARVTQTPRHKVTEMGQEVTMRCQPILGHNTVFWYRQTMMQGLELLAYFRNRAPLDDSGMPKDRFSAEMPDATLATLKIQPSEPRDSAVYFCASVRGSGYGYTFGSGTRLTVV.

The V and J genes are TRBV29-1 and TRBJ1-2; D is uncertain. Germline CDR1 is SQVTM and CDR2 is ANQGSEA. The CDR3 consists of 13 residues. The ends were cut back, 0 bases at V and 5 bases at J, with 10 bases in the middle. CDR3 coding DNA: TGCAGCGTTGAAGATCTCGGGTTATATGGCTACACCTTC. Amino acids: CSVEDLGLYGYTF.

The chain links TRBV5-1 to TRBJ1-1; no firm D call. The CDR3 length is 15 residues. Germline V gene sequence: CDR1 SGHRS, CDR2 YFSETQ. The ends were cut back, 4 bases at V and 0 bases at J, with 13 bases in the middle. CDR3 DNA sequence: TGCGCCAGCAGCCAACAGCGGCAAATGAACACTGAAGCTTTCTTT. Translating it yields CASSQQRQMNTEAFF.

The V and J genes are TRBV18 and TRBJ2-3, with 11 bases fitting TRBD2. J gave up 2 bases and V 4 bases, and 5 bases lay outside the gene matches. This CDR3 spans 16 amino acids. CDR1 is KGHSH, CDR2 LQKENI, per germline. The chain's CDR3 is CASSLLAGGFTDTQYF. CDR3 sequence (DNA): TGTGCCAGCTCACTTCTAGCGGGGGGATTCACAGATACGCAGTATTTT.

The chain carries TRBV6-5 and TRBJ2-5; 7 nucleotides match TRBD1. V was pared by 0 bases and J by 5 bases, with 9 bases of the junction left unmatched. Germline V gives CDR1 MNHEY, CDR2 SVGAGI. This CDR3 has 16 amino acids. CDR3 nucleotide sequence: TGTGCCAGCAGTTACTCGCAGACAGGGACAAGGGAGACCCAGTACTTC. This sequence encodes CASSYSQTGTRETQYF.

The rearrangement links TRBV29-1 to TRBJ1-1, with TRBD1 matching over 10 bases. V dropped 6 bases and J dropped 2; count of bases not matched to a gene: 3. Germline V gene sequence: CDR1 SQVTM, CDR2 ANQGSEA. The CDR3 extends over 13 amino acids. CDR3 region: CSVRTGGNTEAFF. The CDR3 DNA follows: TGCAGCGTCAGGACAGGGGGAAACACTGAAGCTTTCTTT.

The chain uses TRBV5-8 and TRBJ2-3, with 9 bases matching TRBD2. The CDR3 extends over 16 amino acids. Trimming at V came to 3 bases and at J to 0 bases, leaving 5 bases not matched to a gene. Germline CDR1 reads SGHTS; CDR2 reads YDEGEE. DNA of the CDR3: TGTGCCAGCAGCTCGGGGACTAGCAGAAGCACAGATACGCAGTATTTT. Translating it yields CASSSGTSRSTDTQYF. The whole variable domain, remainder taken from reference TRBV5-8 and TRBJ2-3, is EAGVTQSPTHLIKTRGQQATLRCSPISGHTSVYWYQQALGLGLQFLLWYDEGEERNRGNFPPRFSGRQFPNYSSELNVNALELEDSALYLCASSSGTSRSTDTQYFGPGTRLTVL.

This chain joins TRBV7-9 and TRBJ1-1; 7 nucleotides align to TRBD1. The CDR3 has 15 residues. J gave up 4 bases and V 1 base, and 6 bases lay outside the gene matches. The germline CDR1 and CDR2 sequences are SEHNR and FQNEAQ (reference sequence). CDR3 DNA: TGTGCCAGCAGCTTAGGGACCCGGACAGGCACTGAAGCTTTCTTT. Residues: CASSLGTRTGTEAFF.

The genes are TRBV6-1 and TRBJ2-1; a weak D match, TRBD2 (6 bases). The CDR3 covers 13 residues. CDR1 and CDR2 from the germline V gene are MNHNS and SASEGT. Trimming stripped 10 bases from V and 0 bases from J, with 10 bases between. CDR3 in amino acids: CATSGVSYNEQFF. The CDR3 DNA follows: TGTGCCACCTCGGGGGTCTCCTACAATGAGCAGTTCTTC.

This chain links TRBV11-2 with TRBJ2-7; TRBD2 matches at 7 bases. The CDR3 extends over 16 amino acids. The J segment lost 2 bases and the V segment lost 5 bases, leaving 12 bases of the junction unmatched. Germline V gene data show CDR1 as SGHAT and CDR2 as FQNNGV. CDR3 DNA sequence: TGTGCCAGCAGCCACGTAAGGAGCGGGGATACCTACGAGCAGTACTTC. Encoded protein: CASSHVRSGDTYEQYF.